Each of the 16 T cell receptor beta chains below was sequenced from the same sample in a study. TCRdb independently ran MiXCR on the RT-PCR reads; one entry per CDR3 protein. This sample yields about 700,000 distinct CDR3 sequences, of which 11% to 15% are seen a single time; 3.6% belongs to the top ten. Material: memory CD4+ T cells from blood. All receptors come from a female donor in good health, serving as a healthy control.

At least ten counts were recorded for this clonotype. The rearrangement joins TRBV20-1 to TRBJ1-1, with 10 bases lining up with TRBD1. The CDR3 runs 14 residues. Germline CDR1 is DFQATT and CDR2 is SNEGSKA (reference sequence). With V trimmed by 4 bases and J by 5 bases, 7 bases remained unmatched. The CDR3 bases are TGCAGTGCTATCCGACAGGGGGCTCGGACTGAAGCTTTCTTT. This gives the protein CSAIRQGARTEAFF.

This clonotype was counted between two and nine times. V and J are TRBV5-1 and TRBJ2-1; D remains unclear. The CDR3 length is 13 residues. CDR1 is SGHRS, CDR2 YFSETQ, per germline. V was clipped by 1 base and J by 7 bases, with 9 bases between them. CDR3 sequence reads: CASSLLEGNEQFF. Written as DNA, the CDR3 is TGCGCCAGCAGCTTGTTAGAAGGTAATGAGCAGTTCTTC.

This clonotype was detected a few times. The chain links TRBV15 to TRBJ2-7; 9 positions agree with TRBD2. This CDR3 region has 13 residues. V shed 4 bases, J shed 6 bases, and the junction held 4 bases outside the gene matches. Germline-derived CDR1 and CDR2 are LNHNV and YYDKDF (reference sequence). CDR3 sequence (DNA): TGTGCCACCAGCATGGGCGGGAGGGGCGAGCAGTACTTC. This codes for CATSMGGRGEQYF.

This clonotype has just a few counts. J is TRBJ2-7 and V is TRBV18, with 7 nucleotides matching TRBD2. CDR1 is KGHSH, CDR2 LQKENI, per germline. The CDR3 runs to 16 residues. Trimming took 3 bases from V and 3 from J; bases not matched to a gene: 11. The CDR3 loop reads CASSPTSDKKGYEQYF. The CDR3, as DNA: TGTGCCAGCTCACCTACTAGCGACAAAAAAGGCTACGAGCAGTACTTC.

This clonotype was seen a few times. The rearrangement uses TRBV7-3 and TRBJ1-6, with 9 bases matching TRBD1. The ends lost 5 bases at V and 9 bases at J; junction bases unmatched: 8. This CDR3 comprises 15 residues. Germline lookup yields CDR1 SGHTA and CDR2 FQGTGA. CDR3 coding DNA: TGTGCCAGCAGCCTATCCGGGACAGGGAGTTCACCCCTCCACTTT. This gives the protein CASSLSGTGSSPLHF.

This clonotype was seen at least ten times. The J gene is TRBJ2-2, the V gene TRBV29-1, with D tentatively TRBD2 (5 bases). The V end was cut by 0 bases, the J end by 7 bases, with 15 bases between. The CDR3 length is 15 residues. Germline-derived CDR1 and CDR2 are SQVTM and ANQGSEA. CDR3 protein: CSVEEGPTTGGELFF. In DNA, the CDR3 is TGCAGCGTTGAAGAAGGACCGACTACTGGCGGGGAGCTGTTTTTT.

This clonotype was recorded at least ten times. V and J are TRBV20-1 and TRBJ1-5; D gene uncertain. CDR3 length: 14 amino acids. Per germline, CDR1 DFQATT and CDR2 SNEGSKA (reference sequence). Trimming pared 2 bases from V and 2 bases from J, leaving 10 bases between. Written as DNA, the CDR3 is TGCAGTGCTAGAAGATTAGAGGGCAATCAGCCCCAGCATTTT. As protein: CSARRLEGNQPQHF.

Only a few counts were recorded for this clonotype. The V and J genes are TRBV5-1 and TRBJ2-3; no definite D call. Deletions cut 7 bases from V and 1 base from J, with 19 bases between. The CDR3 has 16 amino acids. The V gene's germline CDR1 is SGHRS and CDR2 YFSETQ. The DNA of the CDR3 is TGCGCCAGCCGGGCGCAGGTGGCAGGAGGCACAGATACGCAGTATTTT. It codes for CASRAQVAGGTDTQYF.

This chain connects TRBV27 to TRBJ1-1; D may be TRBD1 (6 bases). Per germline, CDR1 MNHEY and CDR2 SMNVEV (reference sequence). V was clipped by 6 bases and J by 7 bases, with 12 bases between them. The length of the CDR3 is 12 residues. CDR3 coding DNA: TGTGCCAGCAGAAGGGGGTATAGTGAAGCTTTCTTT. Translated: CASRRGYSEAFF.

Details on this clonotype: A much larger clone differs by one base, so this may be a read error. The CDR3 DNA sequence: TGCAGTGCCCTCGACCTGTACGAGCAGTACTTC. It is translated as CSALDLYEQYF. This chain connects TRBV20-1 to TRBJ2-7; D is ambiguous. CDR3 size: 11 residues. Germline V gene sequence: CDR1 DFQATT, CDR2 SNEGSKA (reference sequence). Trimming took 6 bases from V and 4 from J, leaving 10 bases between them.

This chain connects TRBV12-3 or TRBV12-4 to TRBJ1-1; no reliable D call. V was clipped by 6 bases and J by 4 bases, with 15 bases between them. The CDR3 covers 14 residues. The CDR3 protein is CASRPVQESTEAFF. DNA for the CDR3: TGTGCCAGCAGGCCCGTCCAGGAGAGCACTGAAGCTTTCTTT.

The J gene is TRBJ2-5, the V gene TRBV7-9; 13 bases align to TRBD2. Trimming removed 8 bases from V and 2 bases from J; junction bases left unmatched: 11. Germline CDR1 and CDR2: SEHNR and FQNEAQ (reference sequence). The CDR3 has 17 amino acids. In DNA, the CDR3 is TGTGCCAGCGGGCCCGGTGGGACTAGCGGGGTTCAAGAGACCCAGTACTTC. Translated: CASGPGGTSGVQETQYF.

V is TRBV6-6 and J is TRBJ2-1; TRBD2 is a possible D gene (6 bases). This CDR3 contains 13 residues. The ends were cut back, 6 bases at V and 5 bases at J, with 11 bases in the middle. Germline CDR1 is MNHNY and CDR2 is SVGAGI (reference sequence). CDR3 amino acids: CASRRDSNNEQFF. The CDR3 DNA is TGTGCCAGCAGAAGGGACTCGAACAATGAGCAGTTCTTC.

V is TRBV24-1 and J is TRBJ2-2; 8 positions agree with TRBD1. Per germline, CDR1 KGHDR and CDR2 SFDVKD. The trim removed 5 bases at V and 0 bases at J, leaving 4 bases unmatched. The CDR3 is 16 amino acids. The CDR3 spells CATSATTGANTGELFF. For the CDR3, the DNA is TGTGCCACCAGTGCCACGACAGGGGCGAACACCGGGGAGCTGTTTTTT.

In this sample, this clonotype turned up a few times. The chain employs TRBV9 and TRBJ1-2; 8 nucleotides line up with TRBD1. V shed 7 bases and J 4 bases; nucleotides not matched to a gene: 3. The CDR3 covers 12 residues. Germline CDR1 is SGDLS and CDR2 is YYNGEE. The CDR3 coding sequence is TGTGCCAGCGGGGACAGGAGCTATGGCTACACCTTC. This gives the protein CASGDRSYGYTF. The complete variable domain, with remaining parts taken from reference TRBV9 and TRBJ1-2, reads DSGVTQTPKHLITATGQRVTLRCSPRSGDLSVYWYQQSLDQGLQFLIQYYNGEERAKGNILERFSAQQFPDLHSELNLSSLELGDSALYFCASGDRSYGYTFGSGTRLTVV.

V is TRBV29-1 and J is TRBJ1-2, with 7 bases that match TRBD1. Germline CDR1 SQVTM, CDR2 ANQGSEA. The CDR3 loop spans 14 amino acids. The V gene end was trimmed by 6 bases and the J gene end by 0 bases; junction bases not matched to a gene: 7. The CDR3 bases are TGCAGCGTGATGGGGACAGTTCCTAACTATGGCTACACCTTC. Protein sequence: CSVMGTVPNYGYTF.